The clone carrying this T cell receptor (beta chain) was counted only a few times. Its antigen is currently unknown. V was trimmed by 5 bases and J by 2 bases, leaving 13 bases between them. This CDR3 region has 14 residues. Individual cDNA molecules carried attached unique molecular identifiers. TCRdb analysed the 5' RACE reads with MiXCR anew, one entry per CDR3 protein. The sample includes approximately 74,000 distinct CDR3 sequences, around 14% of them seen just once. This record comes from a study of early T cells in non-severe SARS-CoV-2 infection. Whole-study context: Sequencing of unsorted whole blood was done on bulk RNA, leaving chains unpaired.

Notes on the study in general: Matching with VDJdb favored anti-spike CD8 responses (missing private and CD4 specificities).

This sequence was found in an adult who was a healthcare worker with PCR-confirmed SARS-CoV-2 infection or an uninfected control (not recorded which). The genes are TRBV12-3 or TRBV12-4 and TRBJ2-7; no clear D. The sequenced sample was whole blood. CDR3 coding DNA: TGTGCCAGCAGTCAGGACCAAAGGGCCTACGAGCAGTACTTC. Translated: CASSQDQRAYEQYF.